This T cell receptor (beta chain) was identified during a study of CD8+CD57+ T cells in acquired aplastic anemia. According to the study, genomic DNA was the template for TCR beta VDJ and CDR3 profiling. TCRdb fed the reads into MiXCR, producing one record per CDR3 protein. The table records some 200,000 distinct CDR3 sequences, 34% of them present only once. Germline V gene lookup returns CDR1 WNHNN and CDR2 SYGVQD (reference sequence). This CDR3 contains 16 residues. V shed 4 bases and J 0 bases; nucleotides not matched to a gene: 0. The sequencing input was sorted CD4+, CD8+, or CD8+CD57+ T cells (not recorded which) from PBMCs. The sequence was obtained from a human donor in good health, serving as a control. The chain recombines TRBV10-1 with TRBJ2-1, with 13 bases fitting TRBD2. The CDR3, as DNA: TGCGCCAGCAGTGGGACTAGCGGGGGCTCCTACAATGAGCAGTTCTTC. Translated, it gives CASSGTSGGSYNEQFF.